The sequence of this T cell receptor (beta chain) was determined in a study listed by TCRdb under 2016. This clonotype was seen a handful of times. Its antigen target is currently unknown. There are no base qualities to consult, and no much larger clone falls within one base. Library preparation employed RT-PCR. The reads were generated on an Illumina MiSeq. The public reads were quality trimmed at Q25 with fastp and then assembled into clones with MiXCR by TCRdb, keeping productive beta chains. All rows with the same CDR3 protein become a single entry with the most common DNA and genes. In all, the sample holds approximately 720,000 distinct CDR3 sequences, and approximately 14% of those were seen once. The top ten constitute 3.6% of the sample. As encoded in the germline V gene, CDR1 is MNHEY while CDR2 is SVGEGT. There are 14 amino acids in the CDR3, from cysteine to phenylalanine inclusive. The read is trimmed to its CDR3 DNA, 42 bases read in frame from base 1. From V the trimming removes 5 bases and from J it removes 2 bases, while the gene matches leave 4 bases of the junction unaccounted for.

Sequencing was performed on memory CD4+ T cells from blood. The source of this sequence is a female donor in good health, serving as a healthy control. This receptor chain uses TRBV6-2 or TRBV6-3 and TRBJ2-3, with 7 bases matching TRBD2. In nucleotides, the sequence is TGTGCCAGCAGTACGGGACTAATCACAGATACGCAGTATTTT. This is translated as CASSTGLITDTQYF.